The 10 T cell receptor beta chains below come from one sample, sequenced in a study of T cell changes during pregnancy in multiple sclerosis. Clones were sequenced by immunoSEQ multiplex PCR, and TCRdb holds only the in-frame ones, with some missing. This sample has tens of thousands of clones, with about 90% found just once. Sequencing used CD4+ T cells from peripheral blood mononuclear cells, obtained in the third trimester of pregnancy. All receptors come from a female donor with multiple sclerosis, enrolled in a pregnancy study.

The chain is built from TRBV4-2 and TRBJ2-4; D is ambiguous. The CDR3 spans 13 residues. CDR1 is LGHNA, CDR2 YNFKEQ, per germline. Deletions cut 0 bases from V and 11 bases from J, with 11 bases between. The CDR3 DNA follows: TGTGCCAGCAGCCAAGATCTGTCTCCCGTTCAGTACTTC. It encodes CASSQDLSPVQYF.

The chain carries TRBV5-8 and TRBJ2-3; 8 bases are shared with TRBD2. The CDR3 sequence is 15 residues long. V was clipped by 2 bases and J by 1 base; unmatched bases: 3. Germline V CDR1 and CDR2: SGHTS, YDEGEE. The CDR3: CASSFRGGRTDTQYF. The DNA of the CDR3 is TGTGCCAGCAGCTTCCGGGGGGGCCGCACAGATACGCAGTATTTT.

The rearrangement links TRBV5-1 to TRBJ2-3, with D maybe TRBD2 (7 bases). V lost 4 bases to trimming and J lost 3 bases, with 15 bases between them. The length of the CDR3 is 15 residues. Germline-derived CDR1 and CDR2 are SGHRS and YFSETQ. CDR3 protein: CASSKSGTSTDTQYF. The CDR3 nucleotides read TGCGCCAGCAGCAAAAGCGGGACATCGACAGATACGCAGTATTTT.

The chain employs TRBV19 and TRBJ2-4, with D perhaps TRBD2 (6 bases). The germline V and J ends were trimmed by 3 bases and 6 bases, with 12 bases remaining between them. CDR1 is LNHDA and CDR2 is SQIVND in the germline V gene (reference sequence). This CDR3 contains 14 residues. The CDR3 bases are TGTGCCAGTAGTATTACGGGAGTGGGAAACATTCAGTACTTC. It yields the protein CASSITGVGNIQYF.

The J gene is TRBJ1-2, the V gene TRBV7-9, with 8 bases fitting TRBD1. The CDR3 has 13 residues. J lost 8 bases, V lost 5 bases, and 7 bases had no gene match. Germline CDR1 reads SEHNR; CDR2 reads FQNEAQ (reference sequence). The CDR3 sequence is CASSQDRAQGYTF. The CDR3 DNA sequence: TGTGCCAGCAGCCAGGACAGGGCTCAAGGCTACACCTTC.

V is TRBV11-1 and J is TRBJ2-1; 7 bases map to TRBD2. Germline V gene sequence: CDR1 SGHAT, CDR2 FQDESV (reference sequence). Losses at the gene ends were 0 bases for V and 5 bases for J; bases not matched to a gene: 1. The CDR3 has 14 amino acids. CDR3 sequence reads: CASSLAGGHNEQFF. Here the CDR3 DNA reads TGTGCCAGCAGCTTAGCGGGAGGGCACAATGAGCAGTTCTTC.

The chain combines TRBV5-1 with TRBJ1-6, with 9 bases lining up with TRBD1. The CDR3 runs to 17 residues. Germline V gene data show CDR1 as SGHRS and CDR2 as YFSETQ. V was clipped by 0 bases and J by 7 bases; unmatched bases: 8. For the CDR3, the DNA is TGCGCCAGCAGCTTGGGGTTCCCGGGACAGGGAAATTCACCCCTCCACTTT. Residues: CASSLGFPGQGNSPLHF.

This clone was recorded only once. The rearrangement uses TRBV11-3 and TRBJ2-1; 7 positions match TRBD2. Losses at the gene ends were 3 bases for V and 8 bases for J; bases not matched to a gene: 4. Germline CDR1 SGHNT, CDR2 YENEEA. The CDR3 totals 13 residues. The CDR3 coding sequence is TGTGCCAGCAGCTTCGGGGGGTCGGATGAGCAGTTCTTC. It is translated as CASSFGGSDEQFF.

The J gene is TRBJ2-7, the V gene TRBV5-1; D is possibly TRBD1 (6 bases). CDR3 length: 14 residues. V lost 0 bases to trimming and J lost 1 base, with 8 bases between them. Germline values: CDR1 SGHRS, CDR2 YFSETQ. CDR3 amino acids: CASSLEGDSYEQYF. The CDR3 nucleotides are TGCGCCAGCAGCTTGGAGGGGGATTCCTACGAGCAGTACTTC. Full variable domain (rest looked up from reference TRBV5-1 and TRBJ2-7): KAGVTQTPRYLIKTRGQQVTLSCSPISGHRSVSWYQQTPGQGLQFLFEYFSETQRNKGNFPGRFSGRQFSNSRSEMNVSTLELGDSALYLCASSLEGDSYEQYFGPGTRLTVT.

The CDR3 DNA is TGCGCCAGCAGCTACGGGACTAGCGACTCCTACGAGCAGTACTTC. Its protein product is CASSYGTSDSYEQYF. J is TRBJ2-7 and V is TRBV5-1; TRBD2 matches at 10 bases. CDR3 length: 15 residues. CDR1 is SGHRS, CDR2 YFSETQ, per germline. The junction had 3 bases not matched to a gene; V was cut back by 3 bases and J by 0 bases.